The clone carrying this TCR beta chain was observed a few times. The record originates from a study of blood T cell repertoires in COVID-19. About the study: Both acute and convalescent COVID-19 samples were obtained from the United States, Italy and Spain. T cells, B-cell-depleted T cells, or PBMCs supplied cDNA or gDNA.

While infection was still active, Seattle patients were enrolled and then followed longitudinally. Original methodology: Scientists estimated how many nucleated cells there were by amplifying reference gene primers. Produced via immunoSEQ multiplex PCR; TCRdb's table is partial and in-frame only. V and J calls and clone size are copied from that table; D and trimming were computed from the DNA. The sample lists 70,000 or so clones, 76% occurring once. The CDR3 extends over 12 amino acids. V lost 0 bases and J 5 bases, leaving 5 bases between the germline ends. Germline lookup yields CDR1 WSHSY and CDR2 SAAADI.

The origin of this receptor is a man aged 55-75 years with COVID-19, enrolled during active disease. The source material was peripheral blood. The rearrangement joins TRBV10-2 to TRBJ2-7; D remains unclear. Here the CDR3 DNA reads TGCGCCAGCAGTGAGTCTAACAACGAGCAGTACTTC. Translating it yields CASSESNNEQYF.